This T cell receptor beta chain was profiled in a study of a mutant IDH1 vaccine in newly diagnosed glioma. Study-wide context: Treated patients, around 60% male and roughly 38% female, averaged approximately 40 years of age.

Time point noted: baseline, week 1 (first vaccination visit). Treatment given: pre-vaccination baseline after standard-of-care therapy. The data were produced by immunoSEQ multiplex PCR, yet TCRdb's version contains in-frame clones alone and is incomplete. The data hold about 51,000 clones, with about 80% observed a single time. The CDR3 extends over 10 amino acids. V lost 4 bases to trimming and J lost 6 bases, with 6 bases between them. Germline-derived CDR1 and CDR2 are GTSNPN and SVGIG (reference sequence). The J gene is TRBJ1-1, the V gene TRBV30; D is unclear. Sequenced material: PBMCs, taken from a glioma patient treated with radiotherapy, temozolomide or both. This receptor was obtained from a woman aged 40 to 50 with glioma. The CDR3 DNA follows: TGTGCCTGGAAATCGCCTGAAGCTTTCTTT. This encodes CAWKSPEAFF.